The next 15 T cell receptor beta chains were all read from a single sample in a study of T cells in Graves' hyperthyroidism and ophthalmopathy. Authors of the study amplified TCR beta CDR3 regions from RNA transcripts. RT-PCR in the first round (using the HTBI primer set) targeted the TCR CDR3. TCRdb used MiXCR to reprocess the multiplex PCR reads, holding one entry per CDR3 protein. The sample contains fewer than 550,000 distinct CDR3 sequences, around 22% of which appear only once. The sample consisted of blood. These TCRs come from a woman aged 25 to 39 with Graves' ophthalmopathy.

The chain links TRBV25-1 to TRBJ2-7; 11 bases match TRBD2. From germline, CDR1 is MGHDK and CDR2 SYGVNS. V lost 2 bases, J lost 5 bases, and 5 bases stayed unmatched. The CDR3 has 15 amino acids. This chain's CDR3 is CASSEAGLAENEQYF. In nucleotides, the CDR3 is TGTGCCAGCAGTGAAGCGGGACTAGCGGAGAACGAGCAGTACTTC.

Ten or more counts support this clonotype. V usage is TRBV24-1 and J usage is TRBJ2-7; no definite D call. The CDR3 spans 13 residues. The V and J ends lost 1 base and 3 bases respectively, with 6 bases between them. Germline V CDR1 and CDR2: KGHDR, SFDVKD. CDR3 nucleotides: TGTGCCACCAGTGATTTCTCAGGCTACGAGCAGTACTTC. Encoded protein: CATSDFSGYEQYF.

This clonotype has at least ten counts. The chain has TRBV19 and TRBJ1-5, with 7 bases fitting TRBD1. This CDR3 has 14 residues. V shed 3 bases and J 7 bases; nucleotides not matched to a gene: 6. CDR1 and CDR2 from the germline V gene are LNHDA and SQIVND (reference sequence). CDR3 region: CASSIYTGEQPQHF. The CDR3 nucleotides read TGTGCCAGTAGTATCTACACAGGGGAGCAGCCCCAGCATTTT.

This clonotype was recorded at least ten times. This rearrangement joins TRBV10-3 to TRBJ1-5; D possibly corresponds to TRBD1 (6 bases). Germline values: CDR1 ENHRY, CDR2 SYGVKD. Deletions cut 3 bases from V and 7 bases from J, with 16 bases between. The CDR3 consists of 15 residues. Written as DNA, the CDR3 is TGTGCCATCAGTGAAGGTGCAGGGGCTAGCCAGCCCCAGCATTTT. Translation: CAISEGAGASQPQHF.

A word on this clonotype: Compared with germline, one end of the junction differs, possibly owing to a read error. The chain links TRBV27 to TRBJ1-2; D not certain. Germline V gene data show CDR1 as MNHEY and CDR2 as SMNVEV (reference sequence). The CDR3 length is 13 residues. DNA for the CDR3: TGTGCCAGCAGTACCCCTGGAAACTGTGGCTACACCTTC. Protein: CASSTPGNCGYTF.

The J gene is TRBJ2-2, the V gene TRBV4-2, with 7 bases lining up with TRBD2. CDR3 size: 18 residues. Losses at the gene ends were 6 bases for V and 4 bases for J; bases not matched to a gene: 17. CDR1 and CDR2 from the germline V gene are LGHNA and YNFKEQ. DNA of the CDR3: TGTGCCAGCAGGCTGCGATATAAAGCGGGGCTTCCCACCGGGGAGCTGTTTTTT. This encodes CASRLRYKAGLPTGELFF.

The rearrangement links TRBV6-5 to TRBJ2-7, with D hard to call. The CDR3 runs to 14 residues. From germline, CDR1 is MNHEY and CDR2 SVGAGI. V lost 2 bases and J lost 0, with 8 bases in between. The CDR3 loop is CASSYDTNSYEQYF. CDR3 nucleotides: TGTGCCAGCAGTTACGACACCAACTCCTACGAGCAGTACTTC.

Ten or more counts support this clonotype. The V call is TRBV9, the J call TRBJ2-7, with 7 bases that match TRBD2. Germline values: CDR1 SGDLS, CDR2 YYNGEE. The CDR3 totals 15 residues. V shed 0 bases and J 0 bases; nucleotides not matched to a gene: 3. The CDR3 DNA is TGTGCCAGCAGCGTAGGGGGACTAAGCTCCTACGAGCAGTACTTC. Translating it yields CASSVGGLSSYEQYF.

This clonotype was detected ten times or more. The chain couples TRBV29-1 to TRBJ2-7; D possibly corresponds to TRBD2 (6 bases). Germline CDR1 and CDR2: SQVTM and ANQGSEA. The V end lost 0 bases, the J end lost 1 base, and 13 bases lay between the germline ends. The CDR3 sequence is 15 residues long. CDR3 region: CSVEDRERESYEQYF. CDR3 nucleotides: TGCAGCGTTGAAGATAGGGAACGGGAGTCCTACGAGCAGTACTTC.

This clonotype was detected ten times or more. The chain couples TRBV19 to TRBJ1-1; D gene uncertain. CDR1 and CDR2 (germline): LNHDA, SQIVND (reference sequence). The V end lost 8 bases, the J end lost 3 bases, and 19 bases lay between the germline ends. This CDR3 comprises 15 residues. The CDR3 sequence: CASFAGKVGDTEAFF. CDR3 nucleotides: TGTGCCAGTTTTGCGGGGAAGGTTGGAGACACTGAAGCTTTCTTT.

This clonotype has a handful of counts. The chain has TRBV5-1 and TRBJ2-2; 9 bases align to TRBD1. CDR1 SGHRS and CDR2 YFSETQ come from the germline V gene. The junction had 4 bases not matched to a gene; V was cut back by 1 base and J by 6 bases. The CDR3 consists of 15 residues. The CDR3 DNA follows: TGCGCCAGCAGCTTGATGGGACAGGGCTCCGGGGAGCTGTTTTTT. Translating it yields CASSLMGQGSGELFF.

CDR3 nucleotides: TGTGCCAGCAGCCCTACCCCGGGACAGGGATCCTACGAGCAGTACTTC. Amino acids: CASSPTPGQGSYEQYF. This rearrangement joins TRBV11-2 to TRBJ2-7, with TRBD1 matching 9 bases. CDR3 length: 16 amino acids. Germline CDR1 and CDR2: SGHAT and FQNNGV. The V and J ends lost 5 bases and 1 base, in that order; junction bases with no gene match: 9.

J is TRBJ2-7 and V is TRBV6-1; D is unresolved. V shed 1 base and J shed 2 bases, with 15 bases lying between them. This CDR3 comprises 16 residues. The V gene's germline CDR1 is MNHNS and CDR2 SASEGT. DNA of the CDR3: TGTGCCAGCAGTGAAGGGGTCCGTGACGAAACCTACGAGCAGTACTTC. Translated: CASSEGVRDETYEQYF.

This clonotype showed up many times. The V gene is TRBV2, the J gene TRBJ2-7, with 9 bases lining up with TRBD1. Germline CDR1 is SNHLY and CDR2 is FYNNEI. V was clipped by 6 bases and J by 5 bases; unmatched bases: 8. There are 14 residues in the CDR3. The CDR3 DNA reads as TGTGCCAGCAGGGAGGGGACAGGGCCCAACGAGCAGTACTTC. Translating it yields CASREGTGPNEQYF.

The J gene is TRBJ1-1, the V gene TRBV10-1; possible D gene TRBD1, 5 bases. CDR1 and CDR2 from the germline V gene are WNHNN and SYGVQD (reference sequence). V was cut by 7 bases and J by 5 bases, with 11 bases left in between. This CDR3 region has 12 residues. The DNA for the CDR3 is TGCGCCAGCAACTTCAGGGATACTGAAGCTTTCTTT. As protein: CASNFRDTEAFF.